The T cell receptor beta chain under discussion was sequenced for a study of patients and donors after allogeneic stem cell transplantation. Germline assignment: CDR1 SGHAT and CDR2 FQNNGV. V gave up 0 bases and J gave up 15 bases, with 15 bases separating them. This CDR3 has 13 residues. A single record per CDR3 protein comes from TCRdb applying MiXCR to the RT-PCR reads. The table has approximately 200,000 distinct CDR3 sequences, about 37% seen once; the top ten hold 11%. This clonotype was sampled from a human donor who was either an allogeneic HSCT recipient or a stem cell or donor lymphocyte infusion donor (not recorded which). It is not recorded whose cells these are; they may come from a transplant donor. The chain combines TRBV11-2 with TRBJ2-1; D perhaps matches TRBD1 (6 bases). Source material: blood, either unsorted or a sorted T cell fraction (not recorded which). For the CDR3, the DNA is TGTGCCAGCAGCTTAGATCGGCAGGGGAGTTCGTTCTTC. This sequence encodes CASSLDRQGSSFF.